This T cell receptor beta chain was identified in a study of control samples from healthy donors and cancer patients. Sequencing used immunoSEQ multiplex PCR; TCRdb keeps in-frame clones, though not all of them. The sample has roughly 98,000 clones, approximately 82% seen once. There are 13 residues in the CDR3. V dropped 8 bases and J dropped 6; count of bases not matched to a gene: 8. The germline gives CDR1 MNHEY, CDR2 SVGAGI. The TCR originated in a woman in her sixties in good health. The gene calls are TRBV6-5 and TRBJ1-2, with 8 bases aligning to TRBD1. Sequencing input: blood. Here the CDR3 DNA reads TGTGCCAGCCAGTGGGGGACAGGTAATGGCTACACCTTC. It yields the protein CASQWGTGNGYTF.